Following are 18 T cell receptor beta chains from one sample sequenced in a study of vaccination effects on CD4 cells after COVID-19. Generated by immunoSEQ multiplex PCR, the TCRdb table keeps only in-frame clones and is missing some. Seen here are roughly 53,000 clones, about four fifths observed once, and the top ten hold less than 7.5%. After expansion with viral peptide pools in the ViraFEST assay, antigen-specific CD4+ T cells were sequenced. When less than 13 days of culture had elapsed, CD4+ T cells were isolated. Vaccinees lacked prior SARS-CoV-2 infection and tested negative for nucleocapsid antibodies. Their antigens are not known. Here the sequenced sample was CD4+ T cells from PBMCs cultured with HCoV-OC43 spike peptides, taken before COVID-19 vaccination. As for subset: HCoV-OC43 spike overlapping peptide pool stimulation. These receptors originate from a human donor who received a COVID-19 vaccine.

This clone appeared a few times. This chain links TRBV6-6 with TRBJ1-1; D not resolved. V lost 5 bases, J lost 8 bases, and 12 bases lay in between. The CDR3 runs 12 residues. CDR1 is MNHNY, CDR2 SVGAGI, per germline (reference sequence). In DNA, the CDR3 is TGTGCCAGCAGTGCTCGGACCGAGGAAGCTTTCTTT. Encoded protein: CASSARTEEAFF.

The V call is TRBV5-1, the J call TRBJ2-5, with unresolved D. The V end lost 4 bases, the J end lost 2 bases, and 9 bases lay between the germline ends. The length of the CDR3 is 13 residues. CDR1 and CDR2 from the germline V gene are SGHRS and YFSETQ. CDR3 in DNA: TGCGCCAGCAGCGTGGTCAGTCAAGAGACCCAGTACTTC. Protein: CASSVVSQETQYF. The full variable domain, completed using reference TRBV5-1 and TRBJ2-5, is KAGVTQTPRYLIKTRGQQVTLSCSPISGHRSVSWYQQTPGQGLQFLFEYFSETQRNKGNFPGRFSGRQFSNSRSEMNVSTLELGDSALYLCASSVVSQETQYFGPGTRLLVL.

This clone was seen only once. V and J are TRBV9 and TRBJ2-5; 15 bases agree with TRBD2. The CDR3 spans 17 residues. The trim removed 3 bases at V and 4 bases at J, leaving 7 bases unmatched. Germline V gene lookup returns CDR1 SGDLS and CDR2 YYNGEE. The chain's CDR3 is CASSGRTSGGVGETQYF. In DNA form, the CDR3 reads TGTGCCAGCAGCGGAAGGACTAGCGGGGGGGTGGGAGAGACCCAGTACTTC. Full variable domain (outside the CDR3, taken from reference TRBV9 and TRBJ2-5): DSGVTQTPKHLITATGQRVTLRCSPRSGDLSVYWYQQSLDQGLQFLIQYYNGEERAKGNILERFSAQQFPDLHSELNLSSLELGDSALYFCASSGRTSGGVGETQYFGPGTRLLVL.

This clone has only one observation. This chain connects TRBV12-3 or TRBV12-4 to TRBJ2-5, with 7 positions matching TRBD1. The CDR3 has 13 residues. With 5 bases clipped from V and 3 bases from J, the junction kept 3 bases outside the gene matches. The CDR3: CASSPGTEETQYF. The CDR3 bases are TGTGCCAGCAGTCCCGGGACAGAAGAGACCCAGTACTTC.

CDR3 sequence (DNA): TGTGCCAGCAGTGACTCGGGGGGGGCAGCCTACAATGAGCAGTTCTTC. It encodes CASSDSGGAAYNEQFF. The chain has TRBV25-1 and TRBJ2-1, with TRBD2 identical over 8 bases. Germline loops: CDR1 MGHDK, CDR2 SYGVNS. The CDR3 contains 16 residues. V gave up 3 bases and J gave up 2 bases; unmatched junction bases: 6.

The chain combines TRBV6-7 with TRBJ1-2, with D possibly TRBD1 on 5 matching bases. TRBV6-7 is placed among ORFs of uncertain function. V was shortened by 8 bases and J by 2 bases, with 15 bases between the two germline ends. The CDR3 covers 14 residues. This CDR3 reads CASPSLYRNYGYTF. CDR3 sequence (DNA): TGTGCCAGCCCCTCCTTATACAGGAACTATGGCTACACCTTC.

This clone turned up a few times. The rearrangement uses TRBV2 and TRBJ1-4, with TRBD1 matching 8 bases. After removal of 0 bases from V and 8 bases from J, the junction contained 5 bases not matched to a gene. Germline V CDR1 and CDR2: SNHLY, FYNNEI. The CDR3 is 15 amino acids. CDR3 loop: CASSEAGTGREKLFF. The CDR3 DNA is TGTGCCAGCAGTGAAGCGGGGACAGGAAGGGAAAAACTGTTTTTT.

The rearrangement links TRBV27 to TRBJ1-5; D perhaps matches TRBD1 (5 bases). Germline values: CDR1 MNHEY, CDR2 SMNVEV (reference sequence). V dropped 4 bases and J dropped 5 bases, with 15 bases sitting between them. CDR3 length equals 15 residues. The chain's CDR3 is CASSSGTERDQPQHF. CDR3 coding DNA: TGTGCCAGCAGTTCCGGGACGGAACGAGATCAGCCCCAGCATTTT.

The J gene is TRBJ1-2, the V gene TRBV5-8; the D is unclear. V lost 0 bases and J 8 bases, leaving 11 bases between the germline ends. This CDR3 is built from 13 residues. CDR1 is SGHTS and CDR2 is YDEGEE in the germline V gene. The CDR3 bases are TGTGCCAGCAGCTTGGTCTGGGGAGGAGGCTACACCTTC. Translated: CASSLVWGGGYTF.

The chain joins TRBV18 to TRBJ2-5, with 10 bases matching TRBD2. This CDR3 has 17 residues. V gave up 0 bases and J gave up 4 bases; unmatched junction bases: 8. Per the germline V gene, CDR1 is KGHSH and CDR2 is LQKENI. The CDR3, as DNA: TGTGCCAGCTCACCACCGTCAATACTAGCGGGGCGAGAGACCCAGTACTTC. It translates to CASSPPSILAGRETQYF. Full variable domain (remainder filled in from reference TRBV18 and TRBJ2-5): NAGVMQNPRHLVRRRGQEARLRCSPMKGHSHVYWYRQLPEEGLKFMVYLQKENIIDESGMPKERFSAEFPKEGPSILRIQQVVRGDSAAYFCASSPPSILAGRETQYFGPGTRLLVL.

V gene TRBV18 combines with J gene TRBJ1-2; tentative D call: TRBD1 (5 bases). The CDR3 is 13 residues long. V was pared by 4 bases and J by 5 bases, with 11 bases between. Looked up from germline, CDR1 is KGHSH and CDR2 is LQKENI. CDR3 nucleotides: TGTGCCAGCTCACTCTCCGACAGATATGGCTACACCTTC. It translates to CASSLSDRYGYTF.

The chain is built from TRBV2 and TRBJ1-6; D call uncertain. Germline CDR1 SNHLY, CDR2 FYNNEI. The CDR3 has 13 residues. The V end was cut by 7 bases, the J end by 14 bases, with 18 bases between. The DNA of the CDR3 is TGTGCCAGCACCGTAAACTTTGCCGGGGCCCTCCACTTT. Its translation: CASTVNFAGALHF. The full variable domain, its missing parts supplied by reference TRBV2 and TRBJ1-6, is EPEVTQTPSHQVTQMGQEVILRCVPISNHLYFYWYRQILGQKVEFLVSFYNNEISEKSEIFDDQFSVERPDGSNFTLKIRSTKLEDSAMYFCASTVNFAGALHFGNGTRLTVT.

The CDR3 protein is CASSQAIQGAKNIQYF. The CDR3 bases are TGCGCCAGCAGCCAGGCCATACAGGGGGCCAAAAACATTCAGTACTTC. The J gene is TRBJ2-4, the V gene TRBV4-1; 7 nucleotides match TRBD1. V shed 3 bases and J 1 base; nucleotides not matched to a gene: 6. The CDR3 runs 16 residues. CDR1 and CDR2 (germline): MGHRA, YSYEKL.

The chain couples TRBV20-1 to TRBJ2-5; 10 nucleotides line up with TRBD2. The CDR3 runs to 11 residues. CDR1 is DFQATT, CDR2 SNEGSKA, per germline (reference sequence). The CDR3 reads CTVAGGETQYF. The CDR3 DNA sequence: TGCACCGTAGCGGGGGGAGAGACCCAGTACTTC.

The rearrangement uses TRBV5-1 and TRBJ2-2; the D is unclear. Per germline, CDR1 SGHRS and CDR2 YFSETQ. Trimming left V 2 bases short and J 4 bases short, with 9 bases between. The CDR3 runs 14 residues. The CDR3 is CASSFWGTTGELFF. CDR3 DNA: TGCGCCAGCAGCTTTTGGGGTACCACCGGGGAGCTGTTTTTT.

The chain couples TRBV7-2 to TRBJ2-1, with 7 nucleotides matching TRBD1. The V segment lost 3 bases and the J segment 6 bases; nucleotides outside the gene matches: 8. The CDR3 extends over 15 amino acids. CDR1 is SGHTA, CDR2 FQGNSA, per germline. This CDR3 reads CASSLRQGTRNEQFF. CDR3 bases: TGTGCCAGCAGCTTGCGACAGGGTACGCGCAATGAGCAGTTCTTC.

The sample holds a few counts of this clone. As DNA, the CDR3 is TGTGCCAGCACCCCGGGGGGGCCCGTCAATGAGCAGTTCTTC. Translation gives CASTPGGPVNEQFF. The J gene is TRBJ2-1, the V gene TRBV7-9, with 8 bases lining up with TRBD2. The CDR3 length is 14 residues. V trimming: 7 bases; J trimming: 6 bases; junction bases outside the gene matches: 8. Germline V gene data show CDR1 as SEHNR and CDR2 as FQNEAQ (reference sequence).

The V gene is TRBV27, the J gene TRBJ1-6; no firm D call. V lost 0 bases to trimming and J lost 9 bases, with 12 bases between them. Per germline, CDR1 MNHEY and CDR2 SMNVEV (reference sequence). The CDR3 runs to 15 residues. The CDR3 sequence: CASSLSGYSGSPLHF. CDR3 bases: TGTGCCAGCAGTTTATCAGGGTATTCTGGTTCACCCCTCCACTTT.